This T cell receptor (beta chain) is drawn from a study of PD-L1 blockade in urothelial cancer. Study-wide background: Once treatment had started, blood was analyzed at 3 weeks (second dose) and again at 6 weeks. Findings and limits, study-wide: A pretreatment blood TCR clonality that fell below the median predicted better progression-free and overall survival.

V dropped 0 bases and J dropped 3 bases, with 6 bases sitting between them. The length of the CDR3 is 13 residues. Looked up from germline, CDR1 is KGHSH and CDR2 is LQKENI. Here immunoSEQ multiplex PCR was the method, and the copy in TCRdb shows in-frame clones only, minus some. The sample contains about 51,000 clones, 88% of which appear only once. Turning to this clone: No antigen is known for it.

The time point: peripheral blood 6 weeks after treatment start. The chain uses TRBV18 and TRBJ2-7; D is unclear. The receptor was derived from a man aged 60-69 years with urothelial cancer. The source was PBMCs, collected around atezolizumab (anti-PD-L1) treatment. CDR3 region: CASSPPNGYEQYF. The CDR3 DNA reads TGTGCCAGCTCACCACCGAACGGCTACGAGCAGTACTTC.